At least ten counts were recorded for the clone carrying this TCR beta chain. Amplified TCR beta CDR3 regions derived from RNA transcripts. With the HTBI primer set, the TCR CDR3 went through a first round of RT-PCR. A single record per CDR3 protein comes from TCRdb applying MiXCR to the multiplex PCR reads. The sample contains nearly 600,000 distinct CDR3 sequences, approximately 15% of which appear only once. The CDR3 length is 15 residues. V shed 7 bases and J 5 bases; nucleotides not matched to a gene: 10. This sample is part of a study of T cells in Graves' hyperthyroidism and ophthalmopathy. On the study more broadly: Peripheral blood was secured at the point of initial diagnosis, before any treatment.

Ophthalmopathy patients showed a Clinical Activity Score of at least 3, NOSPECS grade of at least 4 and duration under 3 months. Uncontrolled infection, other autoimmune disease, pregnancy or lactation disqualified patients from enrolment. The PBMCs had their origin in less than 13 ml of fresh peripheral blood. The sequence was collected from a woman between 18 and 30 years old with Graves' ophthalmopathy. V is TRBV12-3 or TRBV12-4 and J is TRBJ2-1, with 8 bases identical to TRBD2. Sequencing used blood. The CDR3 DNA follows: TGTGCCAGCACCCATAGCGGGATGAGGCACAATGAGCAGTTCTTC. The encoded protein is CASTHSGMRHNEQFF.